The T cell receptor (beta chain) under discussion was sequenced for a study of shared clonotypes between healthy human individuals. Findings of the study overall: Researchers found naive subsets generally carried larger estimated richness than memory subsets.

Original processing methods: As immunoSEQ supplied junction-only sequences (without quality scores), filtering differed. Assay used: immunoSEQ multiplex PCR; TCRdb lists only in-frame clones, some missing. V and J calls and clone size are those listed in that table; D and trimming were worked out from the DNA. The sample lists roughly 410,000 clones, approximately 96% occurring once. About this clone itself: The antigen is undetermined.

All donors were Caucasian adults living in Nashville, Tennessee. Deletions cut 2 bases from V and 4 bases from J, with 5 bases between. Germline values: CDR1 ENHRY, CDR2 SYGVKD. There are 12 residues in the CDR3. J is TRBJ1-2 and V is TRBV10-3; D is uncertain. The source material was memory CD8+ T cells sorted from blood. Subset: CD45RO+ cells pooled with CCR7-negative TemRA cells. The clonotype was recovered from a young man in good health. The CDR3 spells CAISENSYGYTF. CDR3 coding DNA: TGTGCCATCAGTGAGAATAGCTATGGCTACACCTTC.